This T cell receptor (beta chain) originates from a study of T cell responses to AZD1222 COVID-19 vaccine. Findings of the study overall: Following two doses of AZD1222, Spike-specific TCR breadth and depth rose. Donors were largely white British and mainly female; clonal diversity was possibly underestimated. Only five or six AZD1222 recipients tested seropositive at baseline.

This CDR3 contains 14 residues. The J segment lost 2 bases and the V segment lost 1 base, leaving 1 base of the junction unmatched. Germline-derived CDR1 and CDR2 are LNHDA and SQIVND (reference sequence). Clones were sequenced by immunoSEQ multiplex PCR, and TCRdb holds only the in-frame ones, with some missing. The data contain 90,000 to 150,000 clones, about 88% of them seen just once; the ten biggest clones take up less than 3.5%. Notes on this clone: The antigen remains undetermined.

Pooled together were second doses at about 4 or about 12 weeks. The sequences come from peripheral blood, collected 28 days after the second AZD1222 dose. The clonotype originates from an adult who received the AZD1222 COVID-19 vaccine. The rearrangement uses TRBV19 and TRBJ2-7; 8 positions match TRBD2. As DNA, the CDR3 is TGTGCCAGTAGTATAGCCGGGGGGGCCTACGAGCAGTACTTC. Protein: CASSIAGGAYEQYF.